This TCR beta chain was captured in a study of tumor-infiltrating lymphocytes in localized non-small cell lung cancer. Study-wide context: Tumor tissue and non-adjacent uninvolved lung came from each patient.

About this clone: Antigen unknown.

Data came from immunoSEQ multiplex PCR; TCRdb stores just in-frame clones and leaves some out. Of roughly 9,500 clones listed, around 72% are singletons. This CDR3 is built from 15 residues. The V gene end was trimmed by 4 bases and the J gene end by 0 bases; junction bases not matched to a gene: 0. Germline assignment: CDR1 MNHEY and CDR2 SVGAGI. Whole-study results and caveats: Different pieces of the same tissue were used for each assay. Only some patients had TCR sequencing, depending on available tissue. Higher tumor T cell infiltration than in uninvolved lung was supported by TCRbeta sequencing.

This sequence originates from a human donor with non-small cell lung cancer. The rearrangement joins TRBV6-5 to TRBJ2-6; 7 bases align to TRBD1. The sample comprised lung tumor tissue. The CDR3 here is CASSWDSSGANVLTF. CDR3 sequence (DNA): TGTGCCAGCAGTTGGGACAGCTCTGGGGCCAACGTCCTGACTTTC.